This T cell receptor beta chain stems from a study of CD8+ T cells in alopecia areata. Study findings and constraints: Although TCR sharing was seen in mice, sharing across patients was less clear, possibly for HLA-related reasons.

A note on this clone: What it binds is unknown.

Trimming cost V 2 bases and J 5 bases, with 15 bases left between them. The CDR3 sequence is 16 residues long. CDR1 and CDR2 (germline): KGHSH, LQKENI. Once RNA had been extracted, it was reverse transcribed into cDNA to act as the sequencing template. Some clones are missing from TCRdb's copy, which holds only in-frame ones; the method was immunoSEQ multiplex PCR. The table records about 140,000 clones, roughly half of them present only once. Peripheral blood and lesional scalp punch biopsies came from alopecia areata patients. The sequencing here drew on CD4+ T cells sorted from blood, taken at week 0. The source is a human donor with alopecia areata. The chain has TRBV18 and TRBJ1-4; a weak D match, TRBD1 (5 bases). The CDR3 DNA sequence: TGTGCCAGCTCACCAACTCGGGCAGGGATGAATGAAAAACTGTTTTTT. Translating gives CASSPTRAGMNEKLFF.